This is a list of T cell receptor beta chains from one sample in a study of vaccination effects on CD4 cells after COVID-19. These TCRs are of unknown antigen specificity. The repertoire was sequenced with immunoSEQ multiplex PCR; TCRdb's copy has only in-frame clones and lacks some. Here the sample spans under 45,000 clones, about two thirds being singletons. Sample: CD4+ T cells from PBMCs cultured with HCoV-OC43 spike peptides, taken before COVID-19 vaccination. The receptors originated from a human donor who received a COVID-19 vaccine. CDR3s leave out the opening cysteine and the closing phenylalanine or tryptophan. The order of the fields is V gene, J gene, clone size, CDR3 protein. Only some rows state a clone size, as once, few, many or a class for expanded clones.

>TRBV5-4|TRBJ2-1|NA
ASSPGGQDNEQF
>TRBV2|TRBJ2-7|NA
ASNENYEQY
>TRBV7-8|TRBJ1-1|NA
ASRTDRGGTEAF
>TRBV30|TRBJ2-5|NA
AWSGQGETQY
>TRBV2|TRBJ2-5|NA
ASRDRTGGETQY
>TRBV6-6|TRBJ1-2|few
ASSYRQNGYT
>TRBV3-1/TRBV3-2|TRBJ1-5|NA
ASSHPGNQPQH
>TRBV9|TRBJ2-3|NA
ASSGGTTTDTQY
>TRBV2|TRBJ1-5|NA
ASSDSNQPQH
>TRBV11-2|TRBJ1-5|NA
ASSPSGQGFLQPQH
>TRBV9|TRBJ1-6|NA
ASSVQDNSPLH
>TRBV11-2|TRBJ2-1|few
ASSLTRGTYDNEQF
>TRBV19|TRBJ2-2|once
ASIGQGYTGELF
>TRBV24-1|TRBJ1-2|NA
ATSPGQGRGYT
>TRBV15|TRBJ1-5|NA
ATSTGGTARNQPQH
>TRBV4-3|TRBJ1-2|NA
ASSQERGTTYGYT
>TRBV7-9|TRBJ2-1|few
ASSLAGQGYNEQF
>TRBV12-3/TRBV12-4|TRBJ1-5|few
ASSVRNQPQH
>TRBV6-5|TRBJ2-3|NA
ASSSGTGSDTQY
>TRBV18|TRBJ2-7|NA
ASSPGLAGVGEQY
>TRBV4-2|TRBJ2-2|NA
ASSRTTSRGTGELF
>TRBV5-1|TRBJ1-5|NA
ASSLGDLNQPQH
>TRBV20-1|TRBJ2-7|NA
SARSKYEQY
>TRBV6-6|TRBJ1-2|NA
ASSYSSETGVGYT
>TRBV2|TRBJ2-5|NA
ASSPLETQY
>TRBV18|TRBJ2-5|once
ASSPARQETQY
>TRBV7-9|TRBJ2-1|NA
ASSLARANEQF